One and the same sample provided the 29 T cell receptor beta chains below, sequenced in a study of OX40 agonist ivuxolimab in advanced cancers. Measured with immunoSEQ multiplex PCR; TCRdb has only the in-frame clones, and not every one. This sample has roughly 89,000 clones; roughly 86% occur once, and the top ten carry around 6.3%. Here the sequenced sample was CD4+ or CD8+ T cells sorted from blood, taken in a trial of the OX40 agonist ivuxolimab. Receptors originate from an adult with an advanced solid tumor such as melanoma, head and neck, liver or kidney cancer.

The chain carries TRBV7-6 and TRBJ2-1; the match to TRBD2 covers 9 bases. V was pared by 6 bases and J by 5 bases, with 8 bases of the junction left unmatched. The CDR3 sequence is 15 residues long. Germline V gene data show CDR1 as SGHVS and CDR2 as FNYEAQ. DNA for the CDR3: TGTGCCAGCAGGTTTAGGTCTAGCGGGGACAATGAGCAGTTCTTC. This gives the protein CASRFRSSGDNEQFF.

The chain couples TRBV5-1 to TRBJ2-3; no clear D. The CDR3 covers 14 residues. CDR1 and CDR2 from the germline V gene are SGHRS and YFSETQ. V gave up 3 bases and J gave up 6 bases, with 14 bases separating them. CDR3 coding DNA: TGCGCCAGCAGCTCCCGACCAGGTGTCGATACGCAGTATTTT. Protein: CASSSRPGVDTQYF.

This clone was recorded only once. The rearrangement joins TRBV11-2 to TRBJ2-5; 9 positions agree with TRBD1. Losses at the gene ends were 6 bases for V and 3 bases for J; bases not matched to a gene: 8. Germline V lookup: CDR1 SGHAT, CDR2 FQNNGV. The CDR3 length is 15 residues. DNA for the CDR3: TGTGCCAGCAGTTATCCGGGACAGGGAAAAGAGACCCAGTACTTC. It yields the protein CASSYPGQGKETQYF.

This chain links TRBV2 with TRBJ1-1; possible D gene TRBD1, 5 bases. Trimming pared 8 bases from V and 9 bases from J, leaving 13 bases between. Looked up from germline, CDR1 is SNHLY and CDR2 is FYNNEI. This CDR3 has 11 residues. The CDR3 reads CASFGTVKAFF. CDR3 coding DNA: TGTGCCAGCTTTGGGACGGTAAAAGCTTTCTTT.

The chain employs TRBV2 and TRBJ2-2; TRBD1 aligns across 7 bases. Germline assignment: CDR1 SNHLY and CDR2 FYNNEI. The CDR3 length is 15 residues. The trim removed 5 bases at V and 5 bases at J, leaving 8 bases unmatched. The CDR3 loop reads CASSSGQVGTGELFF. Written as DNA, the CDR3 is TGTGCCAGCAGTTCCGGACAGGTGGGAACCGGGGAGCTGTTTTTT.

This clone was seen only once. This chain links TRBV6-5 with TRBJ1-1; possible D gene TRBD1, 5 bases. Germline loops: CDR1 MNHEY, CDR2 SVGAGI. V was trimmed by 5 bases and J by 4 bases, leaving 14 bases between them. The CDR3 has 14 amino acids. DNA of the CDR3: TGTGCCAGCAGTGAGTCAGGGTTGAGCACTGAAGCTTTCTTT. Its protein is CASSESGLSTEAFF.

The chain couples TRBV5-6 to TRBJ1-5; D is ambiguous. Deletions cut 0 bases from V and 1 base from J, with 8 bases between. From germline, CDR1 is SGHDT and CDR2 YYEEEE. This CDR3 has 15 amino acids. The CDR3 spells CASSLGQLSNQPQHF. The CDR3 DNA is TGTGCCAGCAGCTTGGGGCAGCTAAGCAATCAGCCCCAGCATTTT.

Concerning this clone: Other DNA sequences within the sample encode an identical CDR3. The rearrangement uses TRBV6-5 and TRBJ1-2; a possible D gene is TRBD1 (6 bases). CDR1 MNHEY and CDR2 SVGAGI come from the germline V gene. The CDR3 contains 13 residues. V gave up 4 bases and J gave up 2 bases, with 8 bases separating them. This chain's CDR3 is CASSLTGNYGYTF. Here the CDR3 DNA reads TGTGCCAGCAGTTTAACAGGGAACTATGGCTACACCTTC.

The rearrangement uses TRBV5-1 and TRBJ2-2; TRBD1 matches 8 bases. From germline, CDR1 is SGHRS and CDR2 YFSETQ. J was trimmed by 3 bases and V by 3 bases; bases with no gene match: 4. The CDR3 is 15 amino acids. This chain's CDR3 is CASSSRGLDTGELFF. Here the CDR3 DNA reads TGCGCCAGCAGCTCCAGGGGGCTGGACACCGGGGAGCTGTTTTTT.

The chain uses TRBV6-5 and TRBJ1-6, with D possibly matching TRBD1 (6 bases). Germline assignment: CDR1 MNHEY and CDR2 SVGAGI. This CDR3 has 15 amino acids. V shed 3 bases and J shed 7 bases, with 13 bases lying between them. The CDR3 DNA reads as TGTGCCAGCAGTTATTCAAACAGGGAGAATTCACCCCTCCACTTT. Encoded protein: CASSYSNRENSPLHF.

CDR3 amino acids: CASSPLGAGGYEQYF. The DNA of the CDR3 is TGTGCCAGCAGCCCGTTAGGGGCGGGAGGCTACGAGCAGTACTTC. The chain joins TRBV7-8 to TRBJ2-7; the match to TRBD2 covers 8 bases. This CDR3 contains 15 residues. Germline-derived CDR1 and CDR2 are SGHVS and FQNEAQ. V shed 5 bases, J shed 3 bases, and the junction held 9 bases outside the gene matches.

This clone was recorded once. The chain uses TRBV27 and TRBJ1-5; TRBD1 agrees at 7 bases. Trimming took 4 bases from V and 4 from J; bases not matched to a gene: 7. Germline CDR1 is MNHEY and CDR2 is SMNVEV (reference sequence). This CDR3 is 15 amino acids long. The DNA for the CDR3 is TGTGCCAGCAGTTCCCGGGACAGTCGTAATCAGCCCCAGCATTTT. It is translated as CASSSRDSRNQPQHF.

This chain links TRBV4-3 with TRBJ2-2, with D maybe TRBD2 (6 bases). CDR1 and CDR2 (germline): LGHNA, YSLEER. The CDR3 is made up of 19 amino acids. V shed 0 bases and J shed 2 bases, with 19 bases lying between them. CDR3 sequence (DNA): TGCGCCAGCAGCCAAGATCATCGGGGGAGATGGGACAACACCGGGGAGCTGTTTTTT. Its protein product is CASSQDHRGRWDNTGELFF.

V gene TRBV6-1 combines with J gene TRBJ2-3; no firm D call. The CDR3 sequence is 12 residues long. Trimming cost V 4 bases and J 2 bases, with 4 bases left between them. The V gene's germline CDR1 is MNHNS and CDR2 SASEGT. The CDR3 nucleotides read TGTGCCAGCAGTGCCTACACAGATACGCAGTATTTT. It specifies CASSAYTDTQYF.

This clone has just a few counts. The chain recombines TRBV6-1 with TRBJ1-3; weak D call: TRBD1 (6 bases). V lost 2 bases and J lost 2, with 13 bases in between. Germline assignment: CDR1 MNHNS and CDR2 SASEGT. The CDR3 spans 16 residues. This CDR3 is CASSELWGAAGNTIYF. In DNA form, the CDR3 reads TGTGCCAGCAGTGAATTATGGGGGGCGGCTGGAAACACCATATATTTT.

The chain uses TRBV11-2 and TRBJ2-5; TRBD2 might be the D (6 bases). The assigned J gene may be wrong: the sequence end matches TRBJ2-7 better. CDR3 length equals 12 residues. Germline V gene sequence: CDR1 SGHAT, CDR2 FQNNGV. CDR3 sequence (DNA): TGTGCCAGCAGCCCGGGGGCCTACGAGCAGTACTTC. It encodes CASSPGAYEQYF.

The V call is TRBV5-1, the J call TRBJ2-2, with 11 bases fitting TRBD1. The CDR3 covers 16 residues. The V and J ends lost 4 bases and 4 bases, in that order; junction bases with no gene match: 6. Germline V CDR1 and CDR2: SGHRS, YFSETQ. CDR3 nucleotide sequence: TGCGCCAGCAGCAAAGGACAGGGGGCGGTCACCGGGGAGCTGTTTTTT. Amino acid sequence: CASSKGQGAVTGELFF. Full variable domain (rest looked up from reference TRBV5-1 and TRBJ2-2): KAGVTQTPRYLIKTRGQQVTLSCSPISGHRSVSWYQQTPGQGLQFLFEYFSETQRNKGNFPGRFSGRQFSNSRSEMNVSTLELGDSALYLCASSKGQGAVTGELFFGEGSRLTVL.

The chain recombines TRBV7-9 with TRBJ1-3; D gene unclear. The V and J ends lost 5 bases and 0 bases respectively, with 11 bases between them. The CDR3 covers 15 residues. Looked up from germline, CDR1 is SEHNR and CDR2 is FQNEAQ (reference sequence). CDR3 sequence (DNA): TGTGCCAGCAGCCCCACCCCGTTCTCTGGAAACACCATATATTTT. It specifies CASSPTPFSGNTIYF.

The CDR3 DNA sequence: TGCGCCAGCCGCAGGTGGGGCGAGAACGGGGAGCTGTTTTTT. This translates into CASRRWGENGELFF. The V gene is TRBV4-3, the J gene TRBJ2-2, with D possibly matching TRBD1 (5 bases). The V and J ends lost 8 bases and 7 bases respectively, with 17 bases between them. The germline V gene encodes CDR1 LGHNA and CDR2 YSLEER. The CDR3 totals 14 residues.

The chain joins TRBV6-5 to TRBJ1-5; the match to TRBD1 covers 7 bases. The V gene end was trimmed by 6 bases and the J gene end by 2 bases; junction bases not matched to a gene: 7. This CDR3 spans 15 amino acids. Germline CDR1 reads MNHEY; CDR2 reads SVGAGI. DNA for the CDR3: TGTGCCAGCAGGAAACAGGGGTACGGCAATCAGCCCCAGCATTTT. Translation gives CASRKQGYGNQPQHF.

The chain carries TRBV7-9 and TRBJ1-3, with D tentatively TRBD1 (6 bases). The CDR3 contains 14 residues. Germline CDR1 and CDR2: SEHNR and FQNEAQ (reference sequence). V was cut by 4 bases and J by 4 bases, with 11 bases left in between. CDR3 amino acids: CASSSGTPGNTIYF. The DNA for the CDR3 is TGTGCCAGCAGCTCCGGGACACCCGGAAACACCATATATTTT.

The chain links TRBV6-5 to TRBJ2-1; the match to TRBD2 covers 9 bases. V shed 7 bases, J shed 6 bases, and the junction held 7 bases outside the gene matches. Germline V lookup: CDR1 MNHEY, CDR2 SVGAGI. The CDR3 is made up of 14 amino acids. The CDR3 DNA follows: TGTGCCAGCAAATACAGCGGGGGGCTCAATGAGCAGTTCTTC. Translated, it gives CASKYSGGLNEQFF.

V gene TRBV10-1 combines with J gene TRBJ1-1; D unresolved. The germline V gene has CDR1 WNHNN and CDR2 SYGVQD (reference sequence). V lost 2 bases, J lost 6 bases, and 10 bases lay in between. The CDR3 extends over 13 amino acids. DNA of the CDR3: TGCGCCAGCAGTGAGGCTTGGGGATCTGAAGCTTTCTTT. Its translation: CASSEAWGSEAFF.

This chain joins TRBV5-1 and TRBJ2-7, with D perhaps TRBD1 (6 bases). V was clipped by 0 bases and J by 0 bases, with 19 bases between them. Germline CDR1 reads SGHRS; CDR2 reads YFSETQ. This CDR3 is 18 amino acids long. The DNA for the CDR3 is TGCGCCAGCAGCTTGGCCAGGGACACCATCAAATTCTCCTACGAGCAGTACTTC. It translates to CASSLARDTIKFSYEQYF.

The chain employs TRBV5-6 and TRBJ2-3, with no clear D. The V gene lost 2 bases and the J gene lost 1 base, with 11 bases spanning the gap. Looked up from germline, CDR1 is SGHDT and CDR2 is YYEEEE. The CDR3 has 15 residues. The CDR3 DNA reads TGTGCCAGCAGCTTAACCCTGGGTGGCACAGATACGCAGTATTTT. Encoded protein: CASSLTLGGTDTQYF.

This sequence joins TRBV27 and TRBJ2-1, with D possibly being TRBD2 (6 bases). CDR3 length: 14 amino acids. Germline V gene lookup returns CDR1 MNHEY and CDR2 SMNVEV (reference sequence). V was trimmed by 6 bases and J by 4 bases, leaving 13 bases between them. The CDR3 loop reads CASRLGGGYNEQFF. Here the CDR3 DNA reads TGTGCCAGCAGGCTCGGGGGAGGATACAATGAGCAGTTCTTC.

The chain is built from TRBV29-1 and TRBJ2-1, with D possibly TRBD2 on 6 matching bases. The V gene lost 5 bases and the J gene lost 0 bases, with 14 bases spanning the gap. There are 15 residues in the CDR3. Germline V gene sequence: CDR1 SQVTM, CDR2 ANQGSEA. In DNA, the CDR3 is TGCAGCGTTCTGGGTAGCGGAAACTCCTACAATGAGCAGTTCTTC. Translating it yields CSVLGSGNSYNEQFF.

CDR3 sequence: CASSLTGSRNTEAFF. The CDR3 DNA is TGTGCCAGCAGCTTAACAGGGAGTAGAAACACTGAAGCTTTCTTT. The chain recombines TRBV11-2 with TRBJ1-1; D may be TRBD1 (6 bases). V gave up 2 bases and J gave up 2 bases, with 12 bases separating them. The CDR3 is made up of 15 amino acids. Germline V gene data show CDR1 as SGHAT and CDR2 as FQNNGV.

The chain has TRBV19 and TRBJ1-1; possible D gene TRBD1, 5 bases. V lost 8 bases and J lost 0, with 16 bases in between. The germline gives CDR1 LNHDA, CDR2 SQIVND (reference sequence). The CDR3 consists of 15 residues. DNA of the CDR3: TGTGCCAGTTTCCCCAGGAAGGGGCTGAACACTGAAGCTTTCTTT. This gives the protein CASFPRKGLNTEAFF.